These 25 T cell receptor beta chains originate from one sample sequenced in a study of chemoradiotherapy in HPV16-positive cancers. Sequenced by immunoSEQ multiplex PCR; TCRdb stores in-frame clones only, minus some. The sample includes about 19,000 clones, roughly 80% of them seen just once. The specimen was blood, collected from a patient who underwent chemoradiotherapy. These receptors were collected from a human donor with HPV-associated anogenital cancer.

This sequence joins TRBV7-8 and TRBJ2-2; possible D gene TRBD1, 5 bases. The CDR3 extends over 14 amino acids. Germline CDR1 and CDR2: SGHVS and FQNEAQ. V was clipped by 8 bases and J by 0 bases, with 10 bases between them. CDR3 nucleotides: TGTGCCAGCCTTCCAGGGACGAACACCGGGGAGCTGTTTTTT. Its protein is CASLPGTNTGELFF.

The chain links TRBV20-1 to TRBJ1-2; 7 nucleotides align to TRBD1. CDR3 length equals 11 residues. Germline CDR1 DFQATT, CDR2 SNEGSKA (reference sequence). After removal of 6 bases from V and 8 bases from J, the junction contained 6 bases not matched to a gene. The CDR3 sequence: CSALTGNGYTF. CDR3 in DNA: TGCAGTGCCTTGACAGGGAACGGCTACACCTTC.

The V and J genes are TRBV7-9 and TRBJ1-2; 8 nucleotides match TRBD1. CDR3 length: 15 residues. Germline V CDR1 and CDR2: SEHNR, FQNEAQ (reference sequence). V trimming: 1 base; J trimming: 4 bases; junction bases outside the gene matches: 5. Here the CDR3 DNA reads TGTGCCAGCAGCTTAGGGGCAGGGGGCAGCTATGGCTACACCTTC. Protein product: CASSLGAGGSYGYTF.

This chain links TRBV28 with TRBJ1-6; D remains unclear. CDR3 length equals 14 residues. With 1 base removed from V and 12 bases from J, the gap between germline ends came to 13 bases. The V gene's germline CDR1 is MDHEN and CDR2 SYDVKM. The CDR3 DNA is TGTGCCAGCAGTTTATTAGCAGGCCTTGGACCCCTCCACTTT. It yields the protein CASSLLAGLGPLHF.

On this clone: One end of the junction does not line up with germline, which may come from a read error. The same CDR3 is also encoded by other DNA sequences in this sample. The chain combines TRBV5-1 with TRBJ1-1; tentatively, D is TRBD1 (6 bases). CDR1 and CDR2 (germline): SGHRS, YFSETQ. This CDR3 region has 14 residues. The CDR3 region has the DNA TGCGCCAGCAGTTTGATACAGGGTAACACTGAGGCTTTCTTT. Translated: CASSLIQGNTEAFF.

The chain joins TRBV29-1 to TRBJ2-3; D tentatively reads TRBD1 or TRBD2 (5 bases each). Germline CDR1 reads SQVTM; CDR2 reads ANQGSEA. V was shortened by 4 bases and J by 12 bases, with 17 bases between the two germline ends. The CDR3 runs 12 residues. DNA of the CDR3: TGCAGCGTTGGGGACCCGAGTTCCACCCAGTATTTT. The encoded protein is CSVGDPSSTQYF.

This clone showed up just once. This rearrangement joins TRBV9 to TRBJ2-5; no definite D call. The CDR3 loop spans 13 amino acids. V lost 0 bases to trimming and J lost 4 bases, with 7 bases between them. Germline loops: CDR1 SGDLS, CDR2 YYNGEE. The CDR3 DNA is TGTGCCAGCAGCGTAGACTTGGGAGAGACCCAGTACTTC. It specifies CASSVDLGETQYF.

The chain recombines TRBV25-1 with TRBJ2-2, with TRBD2 as a possible D gene (5 bases). CDR3 length: 12 amino acids. Germline CDR1 and CDR2: MGHDK and SYGVNS. V dropped 4 bases and J dropped 5 bases, with 5 bases sitting between them. CDR3 protein: CASSGRTGELFF. The CDR3 nucleotides read TGTGCCAGCAGTGGGAGGACCGGGGAGCTGTTTTTT.

The rearrangement joins TRBV9 to TRBJ2-7; TRBD1 agrees at 7 bases. The V segment lost 0 bases and the J segment 6 bases; nucleotides outside the gene matches: 3. Germline V gene lookup returns CDR1 SGDLS and CDR2 YYNGEE. CDR3 size: 13 residues. The CDR3 region is CASSVGTGSEQYF. DNA for the CDR3: TGTGCCAGCAGCGTAGGGACAGGAAGCGAGCAGTACTTC.

V gene TRBV6-6 combines with J gene TRBJ2-5; 8 positions match TRBD1. The CDR3 has 14 amino acids. The trim removed 6 bases at V and 2 bases at J, leaving 5 bases unmatched. Germline-derived CDR1 and CDR2 are MNHNY and SVGAGI (reference sequence). CDR3 sequence (DNA): TGTGCCAGCAGCCCATGGACAGGGCAAGAGACCCAGTACTTC. This gives the protein CASSPWTGQETQYF.

J is TRBJ1-1 and V is TRBV18, with TRBD1 as a possible D gene (6 bases). The CDR3 is 17 amino acids. Trimming removed 1 base from V and 4 bases from J, with 19 bases in between. Germline CDR1 is KGHSH and CDR2 is LQKENI. Here the CDR3 reads CASSPLGDWGLGTEAFF. CDR3 DNA sequence: TGTGCCAGCTCACCACTGGGTGATTGGGGGCTAGGCACTGAAGCTTTCTTT.

This chain joins TRBV6-1 and TRBJ2-4; D unresolved. V shed 6 bases and J shed 0 bases, with 15 bases lying between them. The CDR3 extends over 16 amino acids. Per germline, CDR1 MNHNS and CDR2 SASEGT. The CDR3 is CASSETDHLAKNIQYF. The CDR3 DNA sequence: TGTGCCAGCAGCGAAACTGATCATCTAGCCAAAAACATTCAGTACTTC.

The chain uses TRBV5-1 and TRBJ1-2; tentatively, D is TRBD1 (6 bases). V shed 6 bases and J shed 1 base, with 10 bases lying between them. Germline lookup yields CDR1 SGHRS and CDR2 YFSETQ. The CDR3 runs to 13 residues. CDR3 in DNA: TGCGCCAGCAAAGGGGGAGGTAACTATGGCTACACCTTC. It yields the protein CASKGGGNYGYTF.

This sequence joins TRBV11-2 and TRBJ2-2; D gene uncertain. The CDR3 spans 12 residues. V shed 5 bases and J shed 7 bases, with 8 bases lying between them. Germline-derived CDR1 and CDR2 are SGHAT and FQNNGV. The DNA of the CDR3 is TGTGCCAGCAGCCCCCAGTACGGGGAGCTGTTTTTT. This gives the protein CASSPQYGELFF.

Worth noting for this clone: Germline is not matched at one junction end, which may reflect a read error. The gene calls are TRBV7-6 and TRBJ1-4, with TRBD1 as a possible D gene (6 bases). The CDR3 extends over 12 amino acids. In germline, CDR1 is SGHVS, CDR2 FNYEAQ. This CDR3 is CASSPDVLLDSF. CDR3 coding DNA: TGTGCCAGCAGCCCAGACGTACTCTTGGACAGTTTT. Based on the CDR3 plus reference TRBV7-6 and TRBJ1-4, the full variable domain is GAGVSQSPRYKVTKRGQDVALRCDPISGHVSLYWYRQALGQGPEFLTYFNYEAQQDKSGLPNDRFSAERPEGSISTLTIQRTEQRDSAMYRCASSPDVLLDSFGSGTQLSVL.

The rearrangement links TRBV5-5 to TRBJ2-2; 8 bases match TRBD1. CDR1 and CDR2 from the germline V gene are SGHKS and YYEKEE (reference sequence). The CDR3 runs to 14 residues. V shed 0 bases, J shed 7 bases, and the junction held 2 bases outside the gene matches. CDR3 in amino acids: CASSLGGQDGELFF. The DNA for the CDR3 is TGTGCCAGCAGCTTGGGGGGACAGGACGGGGAGCTGTTTTTT.

The chain links TRBV25-1 to TRBJ1-6; TRBD1 agrees at 7 bases. V lost 4 bases, J lost 9 bases, and 9 bases stayed unmatched. The CDR3 has 15 residues. Germline CDR1 and CDR2: MGHDK and SYGVNS. This CDR3 reads CASSALTGESSPLHF. As DNA, the CDR3 is TGTGCCAGCAGTGCCTTAACAGGGGAGAGTTCACCCCTCCACTTT.

The rearrangement uses TRBV19 and TRBJ1-5, with a weak D call TRBD1 (6 bases). The V gene lost 7 bases and the J gene lost 2 bases, with 18 bases spanning the gap. Germline CDR1 LNHDA, CDR2 SQIVND (reference sequence). The CDR3 is 16 amino acids. The CDR3 spells CASTGGEGGGNQPQHF. CDR3 coding DNA: TGTGCCAGTACGGGAGGGGAAGGGGGGGGCAATCAGCCCCAGCATTTT.

This chain joins TRBV19 and TRBJ1-4; D may be TRBD1 (5 bases). The V gene's germline CDR1 is LNHDA and CDR2 SQIVND (reference sequence). V lost 6 bases to trimming and J lost 7 bases, with 18 bases between them. This CDR3 region has 15 residues. The CDR3 bases are TGTGCCAGTAGCCCTAACCGGGGGAGTGGTGAAAAACTGTTTTTT. It translates to CASSPNRGSGEKLFF.

CDR3 nucleotides: TGTGCCAGCAGACCTACTAGGCTCCAAGAGACCCAGTACTTC. Translated: CASRPTRLQETQYF. The chain carries TRBV7-2 and TRBJ2-5, with D perhaps matching TRBD2 (5 bases). V was shortened by 6 bases and J by 1 base, with 12 bases between the two germline ends. Germline lookup yields CDR1 SGHTA and CDR2 FQGNSA. This CDR3 contains 14 residues.

The rearrangement links TRBV6-1 to TRBJ2-7; 12 bases align to TRBD1. The CDR3 contains 14 residues. Per the germline V gene, CDR1 is MNHNS and CDR2 is SASEGT. The V gene end was trimmed by 5 bases and the J gene end by 4 bases; junction bases not matched to a gene: 3. The CDR3 region has the DNA TGTGCCAGCAGTCCGGGACAGGGGGCTTACGAGCAGTACTTC. Its protein is CASSPGQGAYEQYF.

This chain uses TRBV28 with TRBJ1-5, with D tentatively TRBD1 (5 bases). The germline V and J ends were trimmed by 3 bases and 2 bases, with 11 bases remaining between them. The CDR3 totals 15 residues. The germline CDR1 and CDR2 sequences are MDHEN and SYDVKM. The CDR3 DNA reads TGTGCCAGCAGTTTTCAAGGGACTGGCAATCAGCCCCAGCATTTT. Protein product: CASSFQGTGNQPQHF.

The chain recombines TRBV21-1 with TRBJ2-7; TRBD2, the table's D call, was not compared with the DNA. TRBV21-1 is marked as a pseudogene. The CDR3 is 12 residues long. The chain's CDR3 is CASRGLRYEQYF. For the CDR3, the DNA is TGTGCCAGCAGGGGACTAAGATACGAGCAGTACTTC.

The chain combines TRBV7-3 with TRBJ2-1; D unclear. The germline gives CDR1 SGHTA, CDR2 FQGTGA. This CDR3 contains 11 residues. With 5 bases removed from V and 7 bases from J, the gap between germline ends came to 6 bases. CDR3 DNA: TGTGCCAGCAGCCTGGGTAATGAGCAGTTCTTC. This translates into CASSLGNEQFF. Full variable domain (outside the CDR3, taken from reference TRBV7-3 and TRBJ2-1): GAGVSQTPSNKVTEKGKYVELRCDPISGHTALYWYRQSLGQGPEFLIYFQGTGAADDSGLPNDRFFAVRPEGSVSTLKIQRTERGDSAVYLCASSLGNEQFFGPGTRLTVL.

The chain recombines TRBV5-1 with TRBJ2-2, with D maybe TRBD1 (5 bases). Trimming removed 0 bases from V and 4 bases from J, with 10 bases in between. CDR1 and CDR2 (germline): SGHRS, YFSETQ. The CDR3 spans 15 residues. The DNA for the CDR3 is TGCGCCAGCAGCTTGGGCAGGGATGGCACCGGGGAGCTGTTTTTT. As protein: CASSLGRDGTGELFF. The entire variable domain, with the rest obtained from reference TRBV5-1 and TRBJ2-2, is as follows: KAGVTQTPRYLIKTRGQQVTLSCSPISGHRSVSWYQQTPGQGLQFLFEYFSETQRNKGNFPGRFSGRQFSNSRSEMNVSTLELGDSALYLCASSLGRDGTGELFFGEGSRLTVL.